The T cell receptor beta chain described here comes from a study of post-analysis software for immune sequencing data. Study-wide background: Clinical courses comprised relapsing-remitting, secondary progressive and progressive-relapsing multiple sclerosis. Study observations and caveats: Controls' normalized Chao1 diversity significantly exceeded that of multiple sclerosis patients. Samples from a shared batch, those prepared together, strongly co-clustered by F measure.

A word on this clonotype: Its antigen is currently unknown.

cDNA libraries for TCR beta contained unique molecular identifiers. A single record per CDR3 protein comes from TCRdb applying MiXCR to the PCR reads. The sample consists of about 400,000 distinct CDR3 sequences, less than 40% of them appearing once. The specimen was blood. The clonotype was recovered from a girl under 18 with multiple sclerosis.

The CDR3 DNA is TGCAGCGTTGGGGACAGAACTAACTATGGCTACACCTTC. It translates to CSVGDRTNYGYTF. The chain is built from TRBV29-1 and TRBJ1-2; 7 bases agree with TRBD1. The CDR3 is 13 amino acids. Germline values: CDR1 SQVTM, CDR2 ANQGSEA. Trimming took 4 bases from V and 0 from J; bases not matched to a gene: 2.